This TCR beta chain was found in a study of T cell responses to AZD1222 COVID-19 vaccine (dated by TCRdb to about 2021). In the study overall: TCR sequencing covered fewer than 250 trial participants: roughly 200 given two doses of AZD1222 and 26 given two doses of MenACWY control vaccine. Trial participants were enrolled by age into subgroups of 18-55, 56-69 and 70-plus years, and 148, 28 and 57 TCR-sequenced participants, respectively, were included in these subgroups.

The CDR3 regions of human TCRbeta chains were analyzed by immunosequencing. On the study's bioinformatics: Repertoire TCRs were checked for matches against a reference library of SARS-CoV-2-specific TCRs that had been generated using the MIRA antigen-specificity platform. Breadth meant the fraction of unique TCRs that were SARS-CoV-2-associated, whereas depth meant the fraction of total T cells that were SARS-CoV-2-associated. Using the MIRA data, each spike-specific TCR was mapped to the spike region that the TCR reacts to and placed in a CD4 or CD8 class. Log10-transformed breadth and depth values were compared by one-way ANOVA with Sidak's multiple comparisons tests. The clones in this table, taken by TCRdb from immuneACCESS, are in-frame only. Not every clone is retained; where verified, under half of the shortfall comes from an unresolved V gene, and the cause of the rest is unknown. The V and J calls and clone size were taken over from that table, and D and trimming were inferred from the DNA. The sample table records 70,000 to 100,000 clones; around 85% of these occur just once. The ten largest clones represent around 3.5% of the sample.

A distance of 12 bases separates the germline ends of V and J, which lose 1 base and 3 bases respectively. The CDR3, from cysteine to phenylalanine, totals 16 residues. The DNA shown is the 48-base CDR3, in frame from base 1. Looking up the germline V gene yields CDR1 MDHEN and CDR2 SYDVKM. Remarks on this clone: The antigen this receptor binds is unknown. Base qualities are not provided; no much larger clone lies one nucleotide away.

The research as a whole found: Nearly half of unique spike-specific TCRs reportedly recognized epitopes outside regions mutated in the B.1.351 and B.1.1.7 variants. The vaccine-associated CD4 TCRs covered the entire spike protein, and the dominant responses fell in regions 160-218 and 743-854. Participants were mostly white British and included more females than males, and it was suggested by the authors that clonal diversity may have been underestimated. Conclusions about previously exposed vaccinees are limited, since just 6 or 7 AZD1222 recipients were seropositive for SARS-CoV-2 at baseline. After two AZD1222 doses, spike-specific TCR breadth and depth were significantly higher than at day 0 and than in MenACWY recipients. No day 14 peak-response samples were available, so repertoires were characterized only after the peak T cell response. In the small 56-69-year group, the increase in depth fell short of significance, most likely because of low power.

Explained via the paper, the time point label denotes: about 28 days (+/-7) after the second vaccine dose. AZD1222 recipients whose second dose came at about 4 weeks and those whose second dose came at about 12 weeks were combined into one group, since spike-specific TCR depth and breadth did not differ between the two schedules. Vaccinee samples came from UK trials COV001 and COV002, including a single-blind randomized controlled phase 2/3 trial of AZD1222 (ChAdOx1 nCoV-19) in healthy adults. For TCRbeta chain sequencing, PBMC samples were collected from trial participants at day 0 and at day 28 after the second dose.

The origin of this receptor is an adult who received the AZD1222 COVID-19 vaccine. The input for sequencing was peripheral blood, taken 28 days after the second AZD1222 dose. This chain is built from TRBV28 and TRBJ2-2; the D gene is perhaps TRBD1, from 6 matching bases. The bases read TGTGCCAGCAGTTTATCTCTGGGGGCCCACACCGGGGAGCTGTTTTTT. The resulting protein is CASSLSLGAHTGELFF.